The 14 T cell receptor beta chains below all came from one sample that was sequenced in a study of blood T cell repertoires in COVID-19. The repertoire was sequenced with immunoSEQ multiplex PCR; TCRdb's copy has only in-frame clones and lacks some. The sample lists fewer than 150,000 clones, roughly 90% occurring once. Sequenced material: peripheral blood. All receptors come from a woman aged 60-75 years with COVID-19, enrolled during active disease.

The V gene is TRBV15, the J gene TRBJ2-7, with 9 bases identical to TRBD2. The CDR3 is 19 amino acids. The ends lost 0 bases at V and 2 bases at J; junction bases unmatched: 14. Per the germline V gene, CDR1 is LNHNV and CDR2 is YYDKDF (reference sequence). The chain's CDR3 is CATSRDVRLAGSSPYEQYF. The CDR3 coding sequence is TGTGCCACCAGCAGAGATGTTCGGCTAGCGGGGAGCTCACCCTACGAGCAGTACTTC.

This clone appeared a single time. The V and J genes are TRBV2 and TRBJ2-3; D unclear. CDR3 length: 13 residues. CDR1 is SNHLY and CDR2 is FYNNEI in the germline V gene. The V end lost 4 bases, the J end lost 3 bases, and 8 bases lay between the germline ends. The CDR3 spells CASSVLVTDTQYF. Here the CDR3 DNA reads TGTGCCAGCAGTGTCTTAGTAACAGATACGCAGTATTTT.

The sample holds one count of this clone. The rearrangement links TRBV19 to TRBJ2-7; weak D call: TRBD2 (7 bases). The CDR3 is 16 residues long. Germline CDR1 reads LNHDA; CDR2 reads SQIVND (reference sequence). Trimming cost V 0 bases and J 4 bases, with 16 bases left between them. The CDR3 reads CASSIDGVKGGYEQYF. In nucleotides, the CDR3 is TGTGCCAGTAGTATAGATGGAGTTAAGGGGGGGTACGAGCAGTACTTC.

A single count supports this clone. V usage is TRBV19 and J usage is TRBJ1-5, with 8 bases fitting TRBD1. The CDR3 sequence is 14 residues long. The V segment lost 7 bases and the J segment 5 bases; nucleotides outside the gene matches: 7. Germline values: CDR1 LNHDA, CDR2 SQIVND (reference sequence). The CDR3 sequence is CASTLHRGDQPQHF. CDR3 bases: TGTGCCAGTACCTTACACAGGGGGGATCAGCCCCAGCATTTT.

The rearrangement uses TRBV19 and TRBJ1-5; tentatively, D is TRBD1 (5 bases). The CDR3 length is 15 residues. Germline CDR1 and CDR2: LNHDA and SQIVND (reference sequence). The V and J ends lost 1 base and 6 bases respectively, with 13 bases between them. Here the CDR3 reads CASSIGQLGGQPQHF. In DNA form, the CDR3 reads TGTGCCAGTAGTATAGGACAACTGGGGGGTCAGCCCCAGCATTTT. Based on the CDR3 plus reference TRBV19 and TRBJ1-5, the full variable domain is DGGITQSPKYLFRKEGQNVTLSCEQNLNHDAMYWYRQDPGQGLRLIYYSQIVNDFQKGDIAEGYSVSREKKESFPLTVTSAQKNPTAFYLCASSIGQLGGQPQHFGDGTRLSIL.

The table lists this clone with a few counts. The rearrangement links TRBV5-1 to TRBJ1-4, with 8 bases aligning to TRBD1. The ends lost 4 bases at V and 4 bases at J; junction bases unmatched: 3. Germline values: CDR1 SGHRS, CDR2 YFSETQ. The CDR3 loop spans 14 amino acids. In nucleotides, the CDR3 is TGCGCCAGCAGCCCTGGACAGGGTAATGAAAAACTGTTTTTT. This translates into CASSPGQGNEKLFF.

V usage is TRBV7-3 and J usage is TRBJ1-1; tentatively, D is TRBD1 (6 bases). The CDR3 totals 14 residues. Trimming pared 8 bases from V and 7 bases from J, leaving 20 bases between. CDR1 and CDR2 from the germline V gene are SGHTA and FQGTGA. CDR3 coding DNA: TGTGCCAGCGGGGCCAGGGGTGGGCGTAGTGAAGCTTTCTTT. Its protein product is CASGARGGRSEAFF.

This clone has just one count. The gene calls are TRBV19 and TRBJ2-1; 7 bases line up with TRBD2. Germline V gives CDR1 LNHDA, CDR2 SQIVND (reference sequence). The junction had 15 bases not matched to a gene; V was cut back by 6 bases and J by 7 bases. The CDR3 has 16 residues. CDR3 sequence (DNA): TGTGCCAGTAGGGTCTGGGCGGGGGTCCTCGCGAATGAGCAGTTCTTC. This codes for CASRVWAGVLANEQFF.

The V and J genes are TRBV19 and TRBJ1-1, with D possibly matching TRBD1 (6 bases). Germline CDR1 and CDR2: LNHDA and SQIVND (reference sequence). V dropped 7 bases and J dropped 5 bases, with 14 bases sitting between them. The CDR3 covers 13 residues. This CDR3 reads CASIKTRGTEAFF. DNA for the CDR3: TGTGCCAGTATCAAGACAAGGGGGACTGAAGCTTTCTTT.

The chain employs TRBV30 and TRBJ1-2, with D hard to call. V was cut by 0 bases and J by 4 bases, with 18 bases left in between. The CDR3 length is 16 residues. In germline, CDR1 is GTSNPN, CDR2 SVGIG (reference sequence). The CDR3 DNA reads as TGTGCCTGGAGTGTACTACCCTTTTCGGTTGGCTATGGCTACACCTTC. Its translation is CAWSVLPFSVGYGYTF.

The chain joins TRBV6-5 to TRBJ1-5; the match to TRBD1 covers 8 bases. CDR1 and CDR2 from the germline V gene are MNHEY and SVGAGI. This CDR3 contains 15 residues. V shed 6 bases, J shed 5 bases, and the junction held 9 bases outside the gene matches. The chain's CDR3 is CASRPDRGGHQPQHF. The CDR3 DNA reads TGTGCCAGCAGGCCCGACAGGGGAGGTCATCAGCCCCAGCATTTT.

The J gene is TRBJ1-1, the V gene TRBV3-1 (or the pseudogene TRBV3-2); tentatively, D is TRBD1 (6 bases). Trimming took off 5 bases at V and 2 bases at J, with 18 bases between the two ends. Germline values: CDR1 LGHDT, CDR2 YNNKEL (reference sequence). CDR3 length equals 16 residues. The CDR3 nucleotides are TGTGCCAGCAGCGAGACAGGTTCGTCAGGCAACACTGAAGCTTTCTTT. Translating it yields CASSETGSSGNTEAFF.

CDR3 protein: CASSQGQGAYEQYF. In DNA, the CDR3 is TGTGCCAGCAGCCAGGGACAGGGCGCCTACGAGCAGTACTTC. The chain links TRBV4-2 to TRBJ2-7; TRBD1 matches 9 bases. The junction had 2 bases not matched to a gene; V was cut back by 3 bases and J by 2 bases. Germline CDR1 LGHNA, CDR2 YNFKEQ. The CDR3 runs to 14 residues.

The CDR3 spells CASSPSTDTQYF. The CDR3 DNA sequence: TGTGCCAGCTCACCTTCGACAGATACGCAGTATTTT. The chain uses TRBV18 and TRBJ2-3; D gene unclear. The CDR3 extends over 12 amino acids. The V gene lost 3 bases and the J gene lost 3 bases, with 4 bases spanning the gap. Germline lookup yields CDR1 KGHSH and CDR2 LQKENI.